This T cell receptor beta chain came from a study of cytomegalovirus exposure and HLA in healthy donors. The study, taken as a whole, reports: In a later analysis, 17,000 or so TCR beta sequences were associated with HLA alleles at 0.05 false discovery rate. As a later analysis revealed, most CMV-associated TCR beta chains appeared HLA-restricted. TCR beta V- and J-gene trimming, according to a later analysis, was linked to a missense DCLRE1C variant.

PCR was performed using 60 Vbeta and 13 Jbeta primers. Here immunoSEQ multiplex PCR was the method, and the copy in TCRdb shows in-frame clones only, minus some. The sample includes some 200,000 clones. Concerning this clone itself: Its specificity is not known.

The sequence was obtained from a man aged 30 to 45 in good health and CMV-seronegative. Sequencing was done on a sample of PBMCs.

As DNA, the CDR3 is TGTGCCAGCAGTCGGGACAGTAATAACTATGGCTACACCTTC. Amino acids: CASSRDSNNYGYTF. V gene TRBV6-4 combines with J gene TRBJ1-2, with 7 bases lining up with TRBD1. V gave up 5 bases and J gave up 1 base; unmatched junction bases: 4. The CDR3 loop spans 14 amino acids. The germline V gene has CDR1 MRHNA and CDR2 SNTAGT.